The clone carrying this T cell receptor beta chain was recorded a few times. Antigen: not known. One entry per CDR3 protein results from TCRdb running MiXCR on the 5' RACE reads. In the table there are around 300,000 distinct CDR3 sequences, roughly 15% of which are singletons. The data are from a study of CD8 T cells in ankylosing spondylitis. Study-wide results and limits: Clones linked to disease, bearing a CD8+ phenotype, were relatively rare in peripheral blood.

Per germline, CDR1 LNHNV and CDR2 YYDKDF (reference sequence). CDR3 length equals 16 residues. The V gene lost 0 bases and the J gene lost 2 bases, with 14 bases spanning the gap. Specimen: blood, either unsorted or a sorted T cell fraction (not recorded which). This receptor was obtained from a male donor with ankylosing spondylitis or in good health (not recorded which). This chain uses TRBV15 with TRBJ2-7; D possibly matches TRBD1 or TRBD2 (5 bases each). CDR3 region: CATSRDSVRETYEQYF. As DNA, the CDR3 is TGTGCCACCAGCAGAGATAGCGTCAGGGAAACCTACGAGCAGTACTTC. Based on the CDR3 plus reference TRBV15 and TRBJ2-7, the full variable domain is DAMVIQNPRYQVTQFGKPVTLSCSQTLNHNVMYWYQQKSSQAPKLLFHYYDKDFNNEADTPDNFQSRRPNTSFCFLDIRSPGLGDTAMYLCATSRDSVRETYEQYFGPGTRLTVT.